The 24 T cell receptor beta chains presented below share a single source sample, sequenced in a study of spatial heterogeneity in lung cancer. Time point described: blood at routine non-recurrence follow-up after resection. MiXCR, applied by TCRdb to the 5' RACE reads, yields one record per CDR3 protein. The data show under 150,000 distinct CDR3 sequences, 10% to 11% seen once. The sample here was PBMCs, taken at follow-up. These receptors all stem from a female donor with early-stage non-small cell lung cancer.

This clonotype appeared a few times. V and J are TRBV6-2 or TRBV6-3 and TRBJ1-2; perhaps TRBD1 as D (5 bases). The V end was cut by 6 bases, the J end by 6 bases, with 17 bases between. The germline gives CDR1 MNHEY, CDR2 SVGEGT. The CDR3 totals 14 residues. DNA for the CDR3: TGTGCCAGCAGCTACCAGGGTCTCTTAAATGGCTACACCTTC. It yields the protein CASSYQGLLNGYTF.

This chain connects TRBV4-1 to TRBJ1-1; D ambiguous. V was clipped by 1 base and J by 5 bases, with 11 bases between them. This CDR3 is 14 amino acids long. CDR1 is MGHRA, CDR2 YSYEKL, per germline. CDR3 coding DNA: TGCGCCAGCAGCCAAGGAAGATGGGCGACTGAAGCTTTCTTT. This codes for CASSQGRWATEAFF.

The table lists this clonotype with many counts. The chain is built from TRBV6-6 and TRBJ2-1; D ambiguous. Trimming removed 6 bases from V and 7 bases from J, with 16 bases in between. CDR1 is MNHNY, CDR2 SVGAGI, per germline (reference sequence). This CDR3 spans 14 amino acids. The CDR3 DNA reads TGTGCCAGCAGACCACTGTGGGTAGGGAATGAGCAGTTCTTC. As protein: CASRPLWVGNEQFF.

V is TRBV6-5 and J is TRBJ2-7, with TRBD1 as a possible D gene (6 bases). Between the trimmed V and J ends, which lost 7 bases and 3 bases, there was a span of 16 bases. The CDR3 is 14 residues long. Per germline, CDR1 MNHEY and CDR2 SVGAGI. For the CDR3, the DNA is TGTGCCAGCAAATCAGCCCAGGGGTACTACGAGCAGTACTTC. This translates into CASKSAQGYYEQYF.

The V and J genes are TRBV29-1 and TRBJ1-1; no clear D. The CDR3 is 12 residues long. The ends were cut back, 4 bases at V and 0 bases at J, with 6 bases in the middle. Germline values: CDR1 SQVTM, CDR2 ANQGSEA. For the CDR3, the DNA is TGCAGCGTTGGACACTTGAACACTGAAGCTTTCTTT. Translated, it gives CSVGHLNTEAFF. Drawing the rest from reference TRBV29-1 and TRBJ1-1, the complete variable domain is SAVISQKPSRDICQRGTSLTIQCQVDSQVTMMFWYRQQPGQSLTLIATANQGSEATYESGFVIDKFPISRPNLTFSTLTVSNMSPEDSSIYLCSVGHLNTEAFFGQGTRLTVV.

This clonotype appeared many times. The rearrangement links TRBV5-1 to TRBJ2-1; 7 bases match TRBD1. Germline CDR1 reads SGHRS; CDR2 reads YFSETQ. The V gene end was trimmed by 4 bases and the J gene end by 6 bases; junction bases not matched to a gene: 4. The length of the CDR3 is 13 residues. In DNA, the CDR3 is TGCGCCAGCAGCCGGGGACAGCTCAATGAGCAGTTCTTC. Translation gives CASSRGQLNEQFF.

The V call is TRBV7-8, the J call TRBJ2-1, with D possibly matching TRBD1 (6 bases). Trimming pared 8 bases from V and 10 bases from J, leaving 27 bases between. Germline lookup yields CDR1 SGHVS and CDR2 FQNEAQ. This CDR3 is built from 16 residues. The CDR3 protein is CASQNGQPAVMVEQFF. The CDR3 bases are TGTGCCAGCCAAAACGGACAGCCGGCGGTTATGGTGGAGCAGTTCTTC.

In its sample, this clonotype is medium-sized. The chain uses TRBV19 and TRBJ2-3; D unresolved. The CDR3 is 14 amino acids. V lost 4 bases to trimming and J lost 0 bases, with 8 bases between them. The V gene's germline CDR1 is LNHDA and CDR2 SQIVND (reference sequence). CDR3 nucleotides: TGTGCCAGTAGTAGTACGACTAGCACAGATACGCAGTATTTT. Amino acid sequence: CASSSTTSTDTQYF.

The V and J genes are TRBV2 and TRBJ2-3; TRBD2 agrees at 7 bases. The trim removed 6 bases at V and 4 bases at J, leaving 7 bases unmatched. The germline CDR1 and CDR2 sequences are SNHLY and FYNNEI. The CDR3 is 14 residues long. CDR3 sequence (DNA): TGTGCCAGCAGGGGAGGGGTCCCGGCAGATACGCAGTATTTT. It translates to CASRGGVPADTQYF.

The V gene is TRBV20-1, the J gene TRBJ2-3, with a possible D match to TRBD2 (5 bases). With 7 bases removed from V and 5 bases from J, the gap between germline ends came to 13 bases. This CDR3 is 12 amino acids long. Per germline, CDR1 DFQATT and CDR2 SNEGSKA (reference sequence). As DNA, the CDR3 is TGCAGTGTAGCAGCCACTAGAGATACGCAGTATTTT. It is translated as CSVAATRDTQYF.

This clonotype was found a few times. This chain connects TRBV6-6 to TRBJ2-3; 12 bases fit TRBD2. The trim removed 5 bases at V and 2 bases at J, leaving 2 bases unmatched. The CDR3 runs 15 residues. Germline loops: CDR1 MNHNY, CDR2 SVGAGI (reference sequence). The CDR3 region is CASSRTSGDTDTQYF. For the CDR3, the DNA is TGTGCCAGCAGTCGGACTAGCGGGGACACAGATACGCAGTATTTT.

This clonotype was detected ten times or more. The chain carries TRBV2 and TRBJ2-7, with D hard to call. This CDR3 comprises 17 residues. V lost 5 bases and J lost 3, with 23 bases in between. Germline lookup yields CDR1 SNHLY and CDR2 FYNNEI. For the CDR3, the DNA is TGTGCCAGCAGTACCCAAGGGATTTTATTTGGGGACTACGAGCAGTACTTC. Protein product: CASSTQGILFGDYEQYF.

CDR3 coding DNA: TGCAGTGCTAGAGATCCCCTAGCGGGAGCCTACGAGCAGTACTTC. It is translated as CSARDPLAGAYEQYF. This chain uses TRBV20-1 with TRBJ2-7; 10 nucleotides match TRBD2. V shed 0 bases, J shed 2 bases, and the junction held 4 bases outside the gene matches. The CDR3 sequence is 15 residues long. Germline values: CDR1 DFQATT, CDR2 SNEGSKA (reference sequence).

This clonotype has only a few counts. The chain is built from TRBV28 and TRBJ2-7, with 8 bases matching TRBD1. Trimming took 6 bases from V and 1 from J; bases not matched to a gene: 2. The CDR3 contains 13 residues. CDR1 is MDHEN and CDR2 is SYDVKM in the germline V gene. The CDR3 bases are TGTGCCAGCAGCCGACAGGGGTCCTACGAGCAGTACGTC. It yields the protein CASSRQGSYEQYV.

This clonotype was observed a few times. The chain has TRBV9 and TRBJ2-7; the D call may be TRBD1 or TRBD2 (5 bases each). This CDR3 is built from 14 residues. CDR1 and CDR2 (germline): SGDLS, YYNGEE. The V gene lost 0 bases and the J gene lost 6 bases, with 13 bases spanning the gap. CDR3 protein: CASSVGVGDLEQYF. CDR3 coding DNA: TGTGCCAGCAGCGTAGGGGTAGGGGACCTCGAGCAGTACTTC.

V gene TRBV24-1 combines with J gene TRBJ2-5; either TRBD1 or TRBD2 may supply D (6 bases each). Germline V lookup: CDR1 KGHDR, CDR2 SFDVKD. V lost 5 bases, J lost 3 bases, and 15 bases lay in between. The CDR3 spans 15 residues. The CDR3 nucleotides are TGTGCCACCAGTGGAGGAGGGGGGCTCGAAGAGACCCAGTACTTC. Translating it yields CATSGGGGLEETQYF.

The chain carries TRBV11-2 and TRBJ2-2, with 10 positions matching TRBD2. CDR3 size: 17 residues. Germline CDR1 reads SGHAT; CDR2 reads FQNNGV. V shed 0 bases, J shed 5 bases, and the junction held 6 bases outside the gene matches. CDR3: CASSLESGRARTGELFF. CDR3 DNA sequence: TGTGCCAGCAGCTTAGAGAGCGGGAGGGCCCGTACCGGGGAGCTGTTTTTT.

The gene calls are TRBV6-2 or TRBV6-3 and TRBJ1-2; D is unresolved. The CDR3 length is 13 residues. V shed 1 base and J shed 6 bases, with 9 bases lying between them. Per germline, CDR1 MNHEY and CDR2 SVGEGT. CDR3: CASSYWQADGYTF. Written as DNA, the CDR3 is TGTGCCAGCAGTTACTGGCAGGCGGATGGCTACACCTTC.

This clonotype came up a few times. This chain links TRBV27 with TRBJ2-6; no clear D. The germline CDR1 and CDR2 sequences are MNHEY and SMNVEV (reference sequence). This CDR3 spans 13 amino acids. V was clipped by 3 bases and J by 5 bases, with 5 bases between them. This CDR3 is CASSFRRANVLTF. In nucleotides, the CDR3 is TGTGCCAGCAGTTTCAGAAGGGCCAACGTCCTGACTTTC.

The chain recombines TRBV27 with TRBJ2-1; 8 nucleotides agree with TRBD2. Germline CDR1 and CDR2: MNHEY and SMNVEV (reference sequence). V was pared by 7 bases and J by 4 bases, with 9 bases of the junction left unmatched. The CDR3 is made up of 15 amino acids. The chain's CDR3 is CASTGGLENYNEQFF. Written as DNA, the CDR3 is TGTGCCAGCACCGGGGGACTAGAAAATTACAATGAGCAGTTCTTC.

The V call is TRBV7-2, the J call TRBJ2-1; no reliable D call. This CDR3 comprises 14 residues. Deletions cut 2 bases from V and 4 bases from J, with 9 bases between. The germline CDR1 and CDR2 sequences are SGHTA and FQGNSA. The CDR3 loop reads CASSLRTKYNEQFF. Here the CDR3 DNA reads TGTGCCAGCAGCTTAAGGACCAAATACAATGAGCAGTTCTTC.

This clonotype came up a few times. The chain employs TRBV20-1 and TRBJ2-6; no clear D. CDR3 length equals 15 residues. From germline, CDR1 is DFQATT and CDR2 SNEGSKA (reference sequence). Trimming took 6 bases from V and 0 from J, leaving 12 bases between them. The CDR3 region has the DNA TGCAGTGCGTCCTCTCAGAGCTCTGGGGCCAACGTCCTGACTTTC. Its protein product is CSASSQSSGANVLTF.

This clonotype was found many times. The chain has TRBV5-1 and TRBJ1-1; TRBD1 matches at 10 bases. Germline loops: CDR1 SGHRS, CDR2 YFSETQ. This CDR3 region has 14 residues. V lost 3 bases to trimming and J lost 4 bases; unmatched junction nucleotides: 3. The CDR3 is CASSSTGGLTEAFF. The CDR3 nucleotides are TGCGCCAGCAGCTCGACAGGGGGCCTCACTGAAGCTTTCTTT.

This chain links TRBV12-3 or TRBV12-4 with TRBJ2-7, with D unclear. The ends were cut back, 7 bases at V and 0 bases at J, with 7 bases in the middle. This CDR3 contains 12 residues. The CDR3 loop is CASTFNSYEQYF. The DNA for the CDR3 is TGTGCCAGCACCTTTAACTCCTACGAGCAGTACTTC.